The entry below gives a single T cell receptor beta chain sequence along with its context. The data are from a study of technical replicates of blood from several donors. The CDR3 runs 15 residues. With 4 bases removed from V and 4 bases from J, the gap between germline ends came to 13 bases. CDR1 LNHDA and CDR2 SQIVND come from the germline V gene (reference sequence). This table comes from immunoSEQ multiplex PCR, and its TCRdb copy is limited to in-frame clones, with some not included. The repertoire holds just over 80,000 clones, with approximately 97% as singletons. The material sequenced was T cells isolated from PBMCs. The J gene is TRBJ1-4, the V gene TRBV19, with no clear D. This TCR derives from a human donor in good health. DNA of the CDR3: TGTGCCAGTAGTAGTCGAGTCGGTGTTAATGAAAAACTGTTTTTT. This sequence encodes CASSSRVGVNEKLFF.